One and the same sample provided the 25 T cell receptor beta chains below, sequenced in a study of T cell clonotyping in hematopoietic cell transplantation (dated by TCRdb to 2020 to 2023). Libraries were built with the immunoSEQ multiplex PCR assay. This immuneACCESS table, as held by TCRdb, lists in-frame sequences with V and J called but not all clones. Of the missing ones, under half trace to an unresolved V gene in checked studies; the others have no known cause. This sample has fewer than 15,000 clones in its table, and almost 50% of those were observed once. Approximately 11% of the sample lies in the top ten. Sequenced input: peripheral blood mononuclear cells. These receptors were obtained from a man aged 45-60 years in good health. Some clones in this sample may be carry-over from other donors' samples.

J is TRBJ1-2 and V is TRBV25-1, with D possibly being TRBD1 (5 bases). This CDR3 has 13 amino acids. Looked up from germline, CDR1 is MGHDK and CDR2 is SYGVNS. V dropped 3 bases and J dropped 3 bases, with 8 bases sitting between them. CDR3 region: CASSDRGDYGYTF. Written as DNA, the CDR3 is TGTGCCAGCAGTGACCGGGGGGACTATGGCTACACCTTC.

The chain carries TRBV7-6 and TRBJ2-5, with 11 positions matching TRBD2. This CDR3 region has 15 residues. J lost 5 bases, V lost 1 base, and 3 bases had no gene match. Germline CDR1 SGHVS, CDR2 FNYEAQ. Here the CDR3 reads CASSLELAGVETQYF. The CDR3 DNA is TGTGCCAGCAGCTTAGAACTAGCGGGAGTGGAGACCCAGTACTTC.

This clone was seen a handful of times. The chain has TRBV7-3 and TRBJ2-3; the D gene is possibly TRBD1 (5 bases). The germline V gene has CDR1 SGHTA and CDR2 FQGTGA. This CDR3 has 13 amino acids. V dropped 0 bases and J dropped 9 bases, with 10 bases sitting between them. CDR3 region: CASSLTQGWTQYF. CDR3 coding DNA: TGTGCCAGCAGCTTAACCCAGGGATGGACGCAGTATTTT.

This clone has only a few counts. The CDR3, as DNA: TGTGCCTGGAGTGTACAGATGAACACTGAAGCTTTCTTT. Its protein is CAWSVQMNTEAFF. The chain couples TRBV30 to TRBJ1-1; D is undetermined. Trimming left V 0 bases short and J 0 bases short, with 5 bases between. The V gene's germline CDR1 is GTSNPN and CDR2 SVGIG (reference sequence). CDR3 length: 13 residues.

This clone has a handful of counts. This chain joins TRBV30 and TRBJ1-5, with no clear D. V lost 5 bases and J 0 bases, leaving 8 bases between the germline ends. Germline V CDR1 and CDR2: GTSNPN, SVGIG (reference sequence). The length of the CDR3 is 13 residues. The DNA of the CDR3 is TGTGCCTGGTCACAAGATAGCAATCAGCCCCAGCATTTT. This translates into CAWSQDSNQPQHF.

The V call is TRBV25-1, the J call TRBJ2-5; D call uncertain. Germline-derived CDR1 and CDR2 are MGHDK and SYGVNS. Trimming pared 2 bases from V and 5 bases from J, leaving 15 bases between. There are 15 residues in the CDR3. CDR3 in DNA: TGTGCCAGCAGTGAAAGTGGGCTACCCAGGGAGACCCAGTACTTC. This codes for CASSESGLPRETQYF.

This clone was seen more than once but under ten times. This rearrangement joins TRBV6-5 to TRBJ1-6, with 9 bases identical to TRBD1. The J segment lost 6 bases and the V segment lost 5 bases, leaving 2 bases of the junction unmatched. Germline CDR1 reads MNHEY; CDR2 reads SVGAGI. CDR3 length: 14 residues. CDR3 protein: CASSKGQGNSPLHF. CDR3 DNA: TGTGCCAGCAGTAAGGGACAGGGTAATTCACCCCTCCACTTT.

This chain joins TRBV5-1 and TRBJ2-7; 9 positions match TRBD2. The germline gives CDR1 SGHRS, CDR2 YFSETQ. CDR3 size: 15 residues. V was clipped by 4 bases and J by 3 bases; unmatched bases: 8. CDR3 nucleotide sequence: TGCGCCAGCAGCCAGGCCGGGACTAGCATCTACGAGCAGTACTTC. As protein: CASSQAGTSIYEQYF.

CDR3 amino acids: CAWRQGRSYEQYF. Here the CDR3 DNA reads TGTGCCTGGAGACAGGGCCGCTCCTACGAGCAGTACTTC. This chain joins TRBV30 and TRBJ2-7, with D possibly TRBD1 on 6 matching bases. This CDR3 spans 13 amino acids. The V gene lost 3 bases and the J gene lost 0 bases, with 9 bases spanning the gap. Germline CDR1 reads GTSNPN; CDR2 reads SVGIG (reference sequence).

The chain has TRBV6-5 and TRBJ2-7, with a possible D match to TRBD1 (5 bases). Germline assignment: CDR1 MNHEY and CDR2 SVGAGI. Trimming cost V 4 bases and J 2 bases, with 9 bases left between them. The CDR3 covers 13 residues. The DNA of the CDR3 is TGTGCCAGCAGTTCGGACAATCCCTACGAGCAGTACTTC. Residues: CASSSDNPYEQYF.

The gene calls are TRBV25-1 and TRBJ2-7, with D hard to call. The CDR3 has 11 residues. V dropped 4 bases and J dropped 11 bases, with 12 bases sitting between them. Germline V gene data show CDR1 as MGHDK and CDR2 as SYGVNS. CDR3 DNA sequence: TGTGCCAGCAGTGCTGGACGCAAGAAGTACTTC. Encoded protein: CASSAGRKKYF.

The rearrangement links TRBV28 to TRBJ2-7; 14 nucleotides agree with TRBD2. The CDR3 runs to 17 residues. V shed 5 bases, J shed 2 bases, and the junction held 8 bases outside the gene matches. CDR1 and CDR2 (germline): MDHEN, SYDVKM. The DNA for the CDR3 is TGTGCCAGCAGTCGGGGACTAGCGGGAGTTCCCACCTACGAGCAGTACTTC. Translating it yields CASSRGLAGVPTYEQYF. The full variable domain, rest sourced from reference TRBV28 and TRBJ2-7, is DVKVTQSSRYLVKRTGEKVFLECVQDMDHENMFWYRQDPGLGLRLIYFSYDVKMKEKGDIPEGYSVSREKKERFSLILESASTNQTSMYLCASSRGLAGVPTYEQYFGPGTRLTVT.

The rearrangement links TRBV30 to TRBJ2-5; D is uncertain. V was cut by 0 bases and J by 5 bases, with 7 bases left in between. From germline, CDR1 is GTSNPN and CDR2 SVGIG (reference sequence). This CDR3 has 12 amino acids. CDR3 in DNA: TGTGCCTGGAGTGTATCCGGGGAGACCCAGTACTTC. This sequence encodes CAWSVSGETQYF.

By share of the sample, this clone is medium-sized. The chain employs TRBV5-6 and TRBJ2-1, with D possibly TRBD2 on 5 matching bases. This CDR3 is 13 amino acids long. V lost 3 bases to trimming and J lost 8 bases, with 12 bases between them. The germline V gene has CDR1 SGHDT and CDR2 YYEEEE. CDR3 loop: CASSSRGEDEQFF. As DNA, the CDR3 is TGTGCCAGCAGCTCTCGGGGAGAGGATGAGCAGTTCTTC.

This clone came up a few times. V usage is TRBV2 and J usage is TRBJ1-2; D is uncertain. Germline V gene sequence: CDR1 SNHLY, CDR2 FYNNEI. This CDR3 has 11 residues. Trimming pared 1 base from V and 7 bases from J, leaving 4 bases between. DNA for the CDR3: TGTGCCAGCAGTGAAGTCGGTGGCTACACCTTC. This codes for CASSEVGGYTF.

V usage is TRBV19 and J usage is TRBJ1-2, with 12 bases identical to TRBD1. Losses at the gene ends were 6 bases for V and 7 bases for J; bases not matched to a gene: 9. The length of the CDR3 is 15 residues. The germline gives CDR1 LNHDA, CDR2 SQIVND (reference sequence). This chain's CDR3 is CASSSRDRGLLGYTF. The CDR3 DNA sequence: TGTGCCAGTAGCTCCCGGGACAGGGGGCTCCTTGGCTACACCTTC.

The V and J genes are TRBV10-3 and TRBJ1-5; D is unclear. The CDR3 totals 12 residues. Germline-derived CDR1 and CDR2 are ENHRY and SYGVKD. V was trimmed by 11 bases and J by 3 bases, leaving 11 bases between them. The CDR3 here is CAHRQDNQPQHF. The CDR3, as DNA: TGTGCCCACCGGCAGGACAATCAGCCCCAGCATTTT.

This clone has just a few counts. CDR3 protein: CASSRLAGETQYF. In nucleotides, the CDR3 is TGTGCCAGCAGCAGACTAGCGGGAGAGACCCAGTACTTC. The V call is TRBV6-5, the J call TRBJ2-5; 10 positions match TRBD2. The CDR3 consists of 13 residues. Germline V gene lookup returns CDR1 MNHEY and CDR2 SVGAGI. With 6 bases clipped from V and 4 bases from J, the junction kept 2 bases outside the gene matches.

The V call is TRBV6-5, the J call TRBJ1-2, with unresolved D. Trimming took 2 bases from V and 7 from J, leaving 14 bases between them. Looked up from germline, CDR1 is MNHEY and CDR2 is SVGAGI. The CDR3 loop spans 14 amino acids. The CDR3 bases are TGTGCCAGCAGTTACGCCCCCGGGCGGGTTGGCTACACCTTC. Translation: CASSYAPGRVGYTF.

The J gene is TRBJ2-7, the V gene TRBV6-5; D is tentatively TRBD1 or TRBD2 (5 bases each). The germline V and J ends were trimmed by 6 bases and 2 bases, with 17 bases remaining between them. Germline-derived CDR1 and CDR2 are MNHEY and SVGAGI. This CDR3 is 15 amino acids long. In DNA form, the CDR3 reads TGTGCCAGCAGACGTCTCCGGGACCCGACCTACGAGCAGTACTTC. This gives the protein CASRRLRDPTYEQYF.

The genes are TRBV7-6 and TRBJ2-5; D may match TRBD1 or TRBD2 (5 bases each). The CDR3 runs to 14 residues. Germline V gene lookup returns CDR1 SGHVS and CDR2 FNYEAQ. The germline V and J ends were trimmed by 5 bases and 9 bases, with 19 bases remaining between them. The CDR3 region is CASSPSGTQEAQYF. The CDR3 coding sequence is TGTGCCAGCAGCCCCTCCGGGACCCAGGAGGCCCAGTACTTC.

J is TRBJ2-2 and V is TRBV30; D perhaps matches TRBD2 (6 bases). V was clipped by 3 bases and J by 2 bases, with 13 bases between them. Germline CDR1 and CDR2: GTSNPN and SVGIG (reference sequence). CDR3 length equals 15 residues. The CDR3 DNA is TGTGCCTGGAGCACCGGAGGGGCTAACACCGGGGAGCTGTTTTTT. Encoded protein: CAWSTGGANTGELFF.

This chain joins TRBV7-8 and TRBJ2-1, with a tentative D call TRBD2 (6 bases). The CDR3 has 14 residues. V lost 5 bases and J lost 9, with 17 bases in between. Germline V lookup: CDR1 SGHVS, CDR2 FQNEAQ. Written as DNA, the CDR3 is TGTGCCAGCAGCCCAACGGGGGTCCGGGGTGAGCAGTTCTTC. Translation: CASSPTGVRGEQFF.

J is TRBJ2-6 and V is TRBV30; weak D call: TRBD2 (5 bases). The CDR3 totals 18 residues. V was pared by 4 bases and J by 0 bases, with 19 bases between. The germline V gene has CDR1 GTSNPN and CDR2 SVGIG (reference sequence). CDR3 nucleotide sequence: TGTGCCTGGATCGGCGGGCGGTTCCCGGGCTCTGGGGCCAACGTCCTGACTTTC. This sequence encodes CAWIGGRFPGSGANVLTF. Based on the CDR3 plus reference TRBV30 and TRBJ2-6, the full variable domain is SQTIHQWPATLVQPVGSPLSLECTVEGTSNPNLYWYRQAAGRGLQLLFYSVGIGQISSEVPQNLSASRPQDRQFILSSKKLLLSDSGFYLCAWIGGRFPGSGANVLTFGAGSRLTVL.

The chain is built from TRBV4-1 and TRBJ2-2; 8 bases are a match to TRBD2. This CDR3 spans 20 amino acids. Per germline, CDR1 MGHRA and CDR2 YSYEKL. V was clipped by 0 bases and J by 7 bases; unmatched bases: 19. The CDR3 nucleotides read TGCGCCAGCAGCCAAGATTTGTTTGGACTAGCACATCGTGTAGGCGGGGAGCTGTTTTTT. Translated: CASSQDLFGLAHRVGGELFF.